This entry concerns a single TCR beta chain. Its antigen is not yet known. No base quality information exists; no much larger clone differs at one position. Each collaborating institution followed its own protocols to collect whole blood in K2EDTA tubes. For TCRbeta analysis, collaborators shipped samples as frozen whole blood, isolated PBMCs, or DNA extracted from either of those sample types. TCRbeta CDR3 regions were amplified from genomic DNA using the immunoSEQ Assay, a bias-controlled multiplex PCR. The study's own analysis went as follows. Nucleated cell counts per sample were estimated from amplification of reference gene primers within the assay. Sequence reads were collapsed and filtered to measure the absolute abundance of every unique TCRbeta CDR3 rearrangement. For each sample, productive Simpson clonality was calculated by taking the square root of Simpson's diversity index across productive rearrangements. In TCRdb, the immuneACCESS table is reduced to in-frame sequences with V and J assigned. These tables do not hold every clone; where another copy was compared, an unresolved V gene accounts for under half, and the others remain unexplained. V, J and clone size were drawn from that table, and D and trimming were deduced from the DNA. Here the sample has over 150,000 clones; 80% to 90% occur a single time. The ten largest clones add up to under 15% of the sample.

The data originate from a study of blood T cell repertoires in COVID-19 (dated by TCRdb to 2018 to 2020). Turning to the overall study: Collaborator samples came from the United States, Italy and Spain and covered acute and convalescent phases of COVID-19. A de-identified subject ID, COVID-19 status, age in years and sex were almost always included in the sample metadata. The dataset comprised deeply sampled blood TCRbeta repertoires from subjects exposed to, actively infected with, or recovered from COVID-19. HLA class I and class II types, where available, came from metadata supplied by the sample provider rather than from assay-based typing. Samples were obtained from the ongoing ImmuneRACE study (first 160 participants) and from approximately 1,200 subjects provided by 6 global collaborators. The prospective study material was composed of cDNA or gDNA derived from T cells, B-cell-depleted T cells, or PBMCs. The repertoires were released in a freely available public database intended as a resource for research on the immune response to SARS-CoV-2. The study at large found these results: The quantity of clinical and demographic metadata differed by source and by participant and was supplied without curation.

V is cut by 2 bases and J by 4 bases, and the space between the germline ends is 8 bases. The germline V gene (reference sequence) sets CDR1 to SEHNR and CDR2 to FQNEAQ. The CDR3 numbers 13 residues from cysteine through phenylalanine. Here the CDR3 DNA is all that survives: 39 bases in frame from base 1. The chain is encoded by TRBV7-9 joined to TRBJ2-5, and TRBD1 may be the D gene, going by 5 matching bases. This TCR derives from a human donor in a cohort sampled during active COVID-19. Source material: peripheral blood. The base sequence is TGTGCCAGCAGCTTACCAGGGTTAGAGACCCAGTACTTC. Translated, this is CASSLPGLETQYF. Beyond the CDR3, the reference TRBV7-9 and TRBJ2-5 genes provide the residues; the full variable domain reads: DTGVSQNPRHKITKRGQNVTFRCDPISEHNRLYWYRQTLGQGPEFLTYFQNEAQLEKSRLLSDRFSAERPKGSFSTLEIQRTEQGDSAMYLCASSLPGLETQYFGPGTRLLVL.